These 3 T cell receptor beta chains share one sample of origin, sequenced in a study of T cell clonality in common variable immunodeficiency. Study outcomes and limitations: Reportedly, TCR beta sequences from common variable immunodeficiency showed fewer deletions and N-nucleotide insertions.

Repertoires were generated with immunoSEQ multiplex PCR, while TCRdb's copy carries only in-frame clones and drops some. There are 30,000 to 35,000 clones in the sample, none observed a single time. What these receptors recognize is not known. The sequenced material came from peripheral blood mononuclear cells. The receptors stem from a human donor with common variable immunodeficiency.

This clone was seen ten or more times. The missing CDR3 end, 3 residues past where the read stops, is filled in from the germline J gene. The chain uses TRBV29-1 and TRBJ2-7, with D maybe TRBD1 (5 bases). V gave up 4 bases and J gave up 0 bases, with 10 bases separating them. There are 13 residues in the CDR3. Germline-derived CDR1 and CDR2 are SQVTM and ANQGSEA. The CDR3 bases that were read are TGCAGCGTTGTTCAGGGAAACTCCTACGAG. Translation: CSVVQGNSYE. The entire CDR3 is CSVVQGNSYEQYF.

Many counts were recorded for this clone. The observed sequence ends 3 residues before the CDR3 terminus, with the missing tail filled in from the germline J gene. The chain joins TRBV6-1 to TRBJ2-5; TRBD1 matches at 7 bases. From germline, CDR1 is MNHNS and CDR2 SASEGT. V lost 2 bases and J lost 5; bases outside the gene matches: 5. The CDR3 consists of 14 residues. The sequenced CDR3 bases are TGTGCCAGCAGTGAACAGACAGGGCGGGAGACC. This encodes CASSEQTGRET. The full-length CDR3 reads as CASSEQTGRETQYF.

In its sample, this clone was seen many times. The CDR3 is cut off 3 residues early in the read; its end comes from the germline J gene. J is TRBJ2-1 and V is TRBV19, with 9 bases fitting TRBD2. The CDR3 has 15 amino acids. Losses at the gene ends were 3 bases for V and 7 bases for J; bases not matched to a gene: 7. Germline V CDR1 and CDR2: LNHDA, SQIVND (reference sequence). The CDR3 is CASSMWAGGPNEQFF. The CDR3 bases that were read are TGTGCCAGTAGTATGTGGGCGGGAGGGCCAAATGAG.